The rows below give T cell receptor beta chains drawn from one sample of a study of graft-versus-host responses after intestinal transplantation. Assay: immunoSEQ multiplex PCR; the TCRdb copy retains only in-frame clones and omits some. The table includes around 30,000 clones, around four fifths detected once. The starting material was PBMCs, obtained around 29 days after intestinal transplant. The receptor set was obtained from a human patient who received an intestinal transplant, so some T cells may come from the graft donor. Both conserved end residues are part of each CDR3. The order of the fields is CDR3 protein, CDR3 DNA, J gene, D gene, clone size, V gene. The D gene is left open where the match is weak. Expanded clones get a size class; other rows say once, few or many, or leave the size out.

CDR3aa: CASSWRRGLGEQYF
CDR3nt: TGTGCCAGCAGTTGGAGGAGGGGGCTAGGGGAGCAGTACTTC
j_gene: TRBJ2-5
d_gene: .
abundance: .
v_gene: TRBV6-1

CDR3aa: CASSRHISYNEQFF
CDR3nt: TGCGCCAGCAGCCGACATATATCCTACAATGAGCAGTTCTTC
j_gene: TRBJ2-1
d_gene: .
abundance: .
v_gene: TRBV4-1

CDR3aa: CASSPNRENTIYF
CDR3nt: TGTGCCAGCAGTCCAAACAGGGAAAACACCATATATTTT
j_gene: TRBJ1-3
d_gene: .
abundance: .
v_gene: TRBV2

CDR3aa: CASSDLAGVYTGELFF
CDR3nt: TGTGCCAGCAGTGACCTAGCGGGAGTTTACACCGGGGAGCTGTTTTTT
j_gene: TRBJ2-2
d_gene: TRBD2
abundance: .
v_gene: TRBV6-1

CDR3aa: CASSLEGEGQETQYF
CDR3nt: TGTGCCAGCAGCTTAGAAGGGGAGGGACAAGAGACCCAGTACTTC
j_gene: TRBJ2-5
d_gene: TRBD2
abundance: .
v_gene: TRBV13

CDR3aa: CASSIKGPNPGANVLTF
CDR3nt: TGTGCCAGTAGTATAAAGGGACCCAATCCTGGGGCCAACGTCCTGACTTTC
j_gene: TRBJ2-6
d_gene: .
abundance: few
v_gene: TRBV19

CDR3aa: CARLAGVVNNEQFF
CDR3nt: TGTGCCAGACTAGCGGGAGTTGTAAACAATGAGCAGTTCTTC
j_gene: TRBJ2-1
d_gene: TRBD2
abundance: .
v_gene: TRBV9

CDR3aa: CASSSPGHRVGGYTF
CDR3nt: TGTGCCAGCAGTTCCCCGGGACACCGGGTGGGAGGCTACACCTTC
j_gene: TRBJ1-2
d_gene: .
abundance: .
v_gene: TRBV27

CDR3aa: CASRLQGGNYGYTF
CDR3nt: TGTGCCAGCAGGCTACAGGGGGGGAACTATGGCTACACCTTC
j_gene: TRBJ1-2
d_gene: TRBD1
abundance: once
v_gene: TRBV27

CDR3aa: CASSELQGAGEQFF
CDR3nt: TGCGCCAGCAGCGAATTACAGGGGGCGGGGGAGCAGTTCTTC
j_gene: TRBJ2-1
d_gene: TRBD1
abundance: once
v_gene: TRBV10-1

CDR3aa: CASSTLGGTRSQYF
CDR3nt: TGTGCCAGCAGTACGCTGGGAGGGACTAGGTCCCAGTACTTC
j_gene: TRBJ2-4
d_gene: TRBD2
abundance: .
v_gene: TRBV6-5

CDR3aa: CASSAWDSHTDTQYF
CDR3nt: TGTGCCAGCAGTGCATGGGACTCGCACACAGATACGCAGTATTTT
j_gene: TRBJ2-3
d_gene: .
abundance: few
v_gene: TRBV2

CDR3aa: CASSTPGTAQETEAFF
CDR3nt: TGCGCCAGCAGCACCCCCGGGACCGCTCAGGAGACTGAAGCTTTCTTT
j_gene: TRBJ1-1
d_gene: .
abundance: .
v_gene: TRBV5-1

CDR3aa: CASTPRPGQGSGELFF
CDR3nt: TGTGCCAGTACCCCCCGCCCGGGACAGGGGTCCGGGGAGCTGTTTTTT
j_gene: TRBJ2-2
d_gene: TRBD1
abundance: few
v_gene: TRBV19

CDR3aa: CASKAGDYGYTF
CDR3nt: TGTGCCAGTAAGGCAGGAGACTATGGCTACACCTTC
j_gene: TRBJ1-2
d_gene: .
abundance: .
v_gene: TRBV19

CDR3aa: CASSFWLHSNQPQHF
CDR3nt: TGTGCCAGCAGTTTCTGGCTTCATAGCAATCAGCCCCAGCATTTT
j_gene: TRBJ1-5
d_gene: .
abundance: few
v_gene: TRBV28

CDR3aa: CASPTTLYNSPLHF
CDR3nt: TGTGCCAGCCCGACGACACTCTATAATTCACCCCTCCACTTT
j_gene: TRBJ1-6
d_gene: .
abundance: few
v_gene: TRBV27

CDR3aa: CASSDGVSGANVLTF
CDR3nt: TGCGCCAGCAGCGACGGGGTTTCTGGGGCCAACGTCCTGACTTTC
j_gene: TRBJ2-6
d_gene: .
abundance: few
v_gene: TRBV5-1

CDR3aa: CATGGRQETQYF
CDR3nt: TGTGCCACAGGGGGCCGCCAAGAGACCCAGTACTTC
j_gene: TRBJ2-5
d_gene: TRBD1
abundance: once
v_gene: TRBV10-3

CDR3aa: CASSEWASGGIETQYF
CDR3nt: TGTGCCAGCAGTGAATGGGCTAGCGGGGGGATAGAGACCCAGTACTTC
j_gene: TRBJ2-5
d_gene: TRBD2
abundance: .
v_gene: TRBV2

CDR3aa: CASRRDRVVRTEAFF
CDR3nt: TGTGCCAGCAGGCGGGACAGGGTGGTGCGCACTGAAGCTTTCTTT
j_gene: TRBJ1-1
d_gene: TRBD1
abundance: .
v_gene: TRBV6-5

CDR3aa: CASSWSPYNEQFF
CDR3nt: TGCGCCAGCAGTTGGAGTCCTTACAATGAGCAGTTCTTC
j_gene: TRBJ2-1
d_gene: .
abundance: .
v_gene: TRBV5-1

CDR3aa: CASSHGQGRGETQYF
CDR3nt: TGTGCCAGCAGCCACGGACAGGGGAGAGGAGAGACCCAGTACTTC
j_gene: TRBJ2-5
d_gene: TRBD1
abundance: .
v_gene: TRBV11-2

CDR3aa: CASGRNPEADQPQHF
CDR3nt: TGTGCCAGCGGCCGCAATCCAGAGGCCGATCAGCCCCAGCATTTT
j_gene: TRBJ1-5
d_gene: .
abundance: .
v_gene: TRBV9

CDR3aa: CATSRGGHLTDTQYF
CDR3nt: TGTGCCACCAGCAGAGGGGGGCACCTCACAGATACGCAGTATTTT
j_gene: TRBJ2-3
d_gene: .
abundance: .
v_gene: TRBV15

CDR3aa: CASSLAGSYEQYF
CDR3nt: TGTGCCAGCAGCTTGGCAGGGAGCTACGAGCAGTACTTC
j_gene: TRBJ2-7
d_gene: .
abundance: .
v_gene: TRBV5-6